What follows are 2 T cell receptor beta chains derived from one specimen sequenced in a study of cytomegalovirus exposure and HLA in healthy donors (dated by TCRdb to the late 2010s). Libraries were prepared through the immunoSEQ multiplex PCR assay. A mixture of 60 forward primers for TCR Vbeta segments and 13 reverse primers for TCR Jbeta segments was used in the multiplex PCR. TCRdb limited this immuneACCESS table to in-frame rearrangements with V and J called. A share of clones is missing; checked studies link under half to unresolved V genes, and the rest is unexplained. The sample has roughly 100,000 clones on record, over 60% of them singletons. The top ten clones comprise roughly 8.2% of the sample. The sequenced sample was PBMCs. The receptors originated from a man in his forties or fifties in good health and CMV-seropositive.

Notes on this clone: At one of its ends the junction is not consistent with the germline gene, which may arise from a read error. The CDR3 is CASSFQGTQGVGELFF. CDR3 nucleotides: TGTGCCAGCAGTTTTCAAGGAACCCAAGGAGTCGGGGAACTGTTTTTT. The chain combines TRBV6-5 with TRBJ2-2; D may be TRBD2 (5 bases). The CDR3 extends over 16 amino acids. CDR1 is MNHEY and CDR2 is SVGAGI in the germline V gene.

The chain recombines TRBV6-1 with TRBJ2-2; 8 nucleotides align to TRBD1. Germline CDR1 MNHNS, CDR2 SASEGT. The junction had 14 bases not matched to a gene; V was cut back by 11 bases and J by 6 bases. The CDR3 has 15 amino acids. The DNA of the CDR3 is TGTGCCTCAAAGGTGGAGACAGGGGAAGCCGGGGAGCTGTTTTTT. Protein: CASKVETGEAGELFF.